Included here is one TCR beta chain sequence, with context. The target antigen is unknown. The sample belongs to a study of T cell responses to AZD1222 COVID-19 vaccine. The study's findings and limits: Spike regions recognized by vaccine-associated CD4 TCRs spanned the protein, led by 160-218 and 743-854. Clonal diversity may have been underestimated in mostly white British donors. Repertoire sampling happened only post peak T cell response.

Measured with immunoSEQ multiplex PCR; TCRdb has only the in-frame clones, and not every one. Among some 79,000 clones, 80% to 90% were seen once, and the ten largest hold about 3.5%. Germline V gene data show CDR1 as SGHTA and CDR2 as FQGNSA. With V trimmed by 4 bases and J by 7 bases, 7 bases remained unmatched. The CDR3 has 15 residues. The source of this sequence is an adult who received the AZD1222 COVID-19 vaccine. The V and J genes are TRBV7-2 and TRBJ2-1; 10 bases line up with TRBD1. The sequences come from peripheral blood, collected 28 days after the second AZD1222 dose. CDR3 sequence reads: CASSSRDRGRNEQFF. The DNA for the CDR3 is TGTGCCAGCAGCTCCCGGGACAGGGGTAGGAATGAGCAGTTCTTC.